This note documents a single TCR beta chain sequence. Its antigen remains unidentified. Profiling relied on immunoSEQ multiplex PCR, and the TCRdb table lists in-frame clones only, not all of them. The top ten clones hold 0.5% to 0.65% of a sample with approximately 300,000 clones, roughly 93% of them seen once. The V gene's germline CDR1 is LGHNA and CDR2 YSLEER. The CDR3 is made up of 16 amino acids. V was pared by 0 bases and J by 2 bases, with 14 bases between. The data originate from a study of T cell responses to AZD1222 COVID-19 vaccine. Study-wide points: Per reports, nearly half of all spike-specific TCRs target regions that are unmutated in variants. Vaccine-associated CD4 TCRs ranged over spike, dominating at 160-218 and 743-854.

The TCR was taken from an adult who received the AZD1222 COVID-19 vaccine. The sample consisted of peripheral blood, taken 28 days after the second AZD1222 dose. The chain joins TRBV4-3 to TRBJ2-7; no reliable D call. This chain's CDR3 is CASSQDRSNRPYEQYF. Here the CDR3 DNA reads TGCGCCAGCAGCCAAGACCGGAGTAATAGGCCCTACGAGCAGTACTTC.